This entry lists 17 T cell receptor beta chains sequenced from one sample in a study of shared clonotypes between healthy human individuals. Generated by immunoSEQ multiplex PCR, the TCRdb table keeps only in-frame clones and is missing some. The sample contains roughly 2,500,000 clones, 80% to 95% of which appear only once. Sequencing was performed on naive CD4+ T cells from PBMCs. Subset specified: CD45RA+ positively selected. The receptors come from a young man in good health. Some clones in this sample may be carry-over from other donors' samples.

The rearrangement joins TRBV7-2 to TRBJ2-1; D is unclear. The germline V gene encodes CDR1 SGHTA and CDR2 FQGNSA. The CDR3 covers 13 residues. Trimming took 5 bases from V and 5 from J, leaving 10 bases between them. This CDR3 is CASSPGLHNEQFF. CDR3 sequence (DNA): TGTGCCAGCAGCCCTGGGCTCCACAATGAGCAGTTCTTC.

The rearrangement links TRBV30 to TRBJ2-3; tentatively, D is TRBD2 (6 bases). With 8 bases removed from V and 0 bases from J, the gap between germline ends came to 12 bases. Germline lookup yields CDR1 GTSNPN and CDR2 SVGIG (reference sequence). The CDR3 contains 13 residues. CDR3 in amino acids: CALGGTSTDTQYF. CDR3 nucleotides: TGTGCCCTGGGAGGTACTAGCACAGATACGCAGTATTTT.

The genes are TRBV5-1 and TRBJ2-5, with TRBD2 identical over 9 bases. The CDR3 has 16 residues. Germline V lookup: CDR1 SGHRS, CDR2 YFSETQ. V lost 4 bases to trimming and J lost 2 bases; unmatched junction nucleotides: 9. CDR3 region: CASSISPGLAQETQYF. The CDR3 nucleotides read TGCGCCAGCAGCATTTCTCCGGGACTAGCACAAGAGACCCAGTACTTC.

The chain recombines TRBV7-3 with TRBJ2-3; D is uncertain. Germline-derived CDR1 and CDR2 are SGHTA and FQGTGA. This CDR3 contains 15 residues. Trimming stripped 3 bases from V and 8 bases from J, with 18 bases between. CDR3 loop: CASSLYPTSPGTQYF. For the CDR3, the DNA is TGTGCCAGCAGCTTGTACCCGACATCTCCGGGTACGCAGTATTTT. Looking up the rest from reference TRBV7-3 and TRBJ2-3 gives the full variable domain: GAGVSQTPSNKVTEKGKYVELRCDPISGHTALYWYRQSLGQGPEFLIYFQGTGAADDSGLPNDRFFAVRPEGSVSTLKIQRTERGDSAVYLCASSLYPTSPGTQYFGPGTRLTVL.

The chain has TRBV7-9 and TRBJ1-4; TRBD1 aligns across 10 bases. Germline assignment: CDR1 SEHNR and CDR2 FQNEAQ (reference sequence). V trimming: 5 bases; J trimming: 8 bases; junction bases outside the gene matches: 11. This CDR3 region has 16 residues. CDR3 sequence: CASSRRTGGSGEKLFF. As DNA, the CDR3 is TGTGCCAGCAGCCGAAGGACAGGGGGGTCGGGAGAAAAACTGTTTTTT.

This chain connects TRBV10-3 to TRBJ2-3, with 8 bases fitting TRBD2. After removal of 6 bases from V and 5 bases from J, the junction contained 19 bases not matched to a gene. CDR3 length equals 18 residues. CDR1 and CDR2 from the germline V gene are ENHRY and SYGVKD. In DNA, the CDR3 is TGTGCCATCAGACCTGGAGACGGAACGGGGGGGCCCGGAGATACGCAGTATTTT. Its protein product is CAIRPGDGTGGPGDTQYF.

To note about this clone: Relative to the germline gene, one junction end is altered; a read error may explain this. This chain uses TRBV28 with TRBJ2-7; unclear D gene. This CDR3 has 12 amino acids. CDR1 is MDHEN and CDR2 is SYDVKM in the germline V gene. For the CDR3, the DNA is TGTGTCAGCAGCAGTGGCCCAAGCGAGCAGTACTTC. Translated: CVSSSGPSEQYF.

The J gene is TRBJ2-3, the V gene TRBV30; 9 nucleotides line up with TRBD1. Germline CDR1 reads GTSNPN; CDR2 reads SVGIG (reference sequence). This CDR3 contains 16 residues. V shed 3 bases and J 0 bases; nucleotides not matched to a gene: 7. Written as DNA, the CDR3 is TGTGCCTGGAGGGGACAGGGTCTATCTAGCACAGATACGCAGTATTTT. Amino acids: CAWRGQGLSSTDTQYF. The entire variable domain, with the rest obtained from reference TRBV30 and TRBJ2-3, is as follows: SQTIHQWPATLVQPVGSPLSLECTVEGTSNPNLYWYRQAAGRGLQLLFYSVGIGQISSEVPQNLSASRPQDRQFILSSKKLLLSDSGFYLCAWRGQGLSSTDTQYFGPGTRLTVL.

The J gene is TRBJ2-5, the V gene TRBV30; D may correspond to TRBD1 or TRBD2 (5 bases each). The end of the DNA aligns better with TRBJ2-7, so the J call may be wrong. From germline, CDR1 is GTSNPN and CDR2 SVGIG (reference sequence). CDR3 size: 12 residues. The CDR3 loop is CAWSRGGYEQYF. The CDR3 bases are TGTGCCTGGAGTCGGGGCGGCTACGAGCAGTACTTC.

V is TRBV6-1 and J is TRBJ1-2, with 11 nucleotides matching TRBD1. The CDR3 is 16 residues long. J gave up 5 bases and V 2 bases, and 7 bases lay outside the gene matches. Germline assignment: CDR1 MNHNS and CDR2 SASEGT. In DNA, the CDR3 is TGTGCCAGCAGTGAACCGGGACAGGGGGTAATTTATGGCTACACCTTC. It translates to CASSEPGQGVIYGYTF.

V is TRBV19 and J is TRBJ2-3; 12 positions agree with TRBD2. This CDR3 contains 18 residues. Per the germline V gene, CDR1 is LNHDA and CDR2 is SQIVND (reference sequence). The trim removed 7 bases at V and 4 bases at J, leaving 15 bases unmatched. DNA of the CDR3: TGTGCCAGTAACGTCTGGGGCCTAGCGGGAGGGCAGGCAGATACGCAGTATTTT. This codes for CASNVWGLAGGQADTQYF.

The V gene is TRBV30, the J gene TRBJ2-5; 10 positions match TRBD2. This CDR3 is built from 14 residues. CDR1 and CDR2 from the germline V gene are GTSNPN and SVGIG (reference sequence). The V segment lost 0 bases and the J segment 5 bases; nucleotides outside the gene matches: 3. The CDR3 DNA reads as TGTGCCTGGAGTGTCCTAGCGGGAGTGGAGACCCAGTACTTC. Translation gives CAWSVLAGVETQYF. Variable domain in full (rest from reference TRBV30 and TRBJ2-5): SQTIHQWPATLVQPVGSPLSLECTVEGTSNPNLYWYRQAAGRGLQLLFYSVGIGQISSEVPQNLSASRPQDRQFILSSKKLLLSDSGFYLCAWSVLAGVETQYFGPGTRLLVL.

This chain joins TRBV5-1 and TRBJ1-1; D gene uncertain. There are 14 residues in the CDR3. The V end lost 4 bases, the J end lost 2 bases, and 12 bases lay between the germline ends. CDR1 and CDR2 (germline): SGHRS, YFSETQ. CDR3 nucleotides: TGCGCCAGCAGCAGGGCCGGGTTCAACACTGAAGCTTTCTTT. It translates to CASSRAGFNTEAFF.

The rearrangement links TRBV6-7 to TRBJ2-4; 11 bases align to TRBD2. TRBV6-7 is noted as an ORF with a role that remains uncertain. The V gene end was trimmed by 0 bases and the J gene end by 1 base; junction bases not matched to a gene: 8. This CDR3 is built from 19 residues. CDR3 loop: CASSYSKPSGRSAKNIQYF. The CDR3 coding sequence is TGTGCCAGCAGTTACTCTAAGCCTAGCGGGAGGTCGGCCAAAAACATTCAGTACTTC.

V is TRBV6-5 and J is TRBJ1-2; the D is unclear. V lost 0 bases and J lost 8, with 10 bases in between. CDR3 length equals 13 residues. CDR1 and CDR2 (germline): MNHEY, SVGAGI. The CDR3 sequence is CASSYSISGGYTF. CDR3 sequence (DNA): TGTGCCAGCAGTTACTCGATTAGCGGAGGCTACACCTTC.

The rearrangement links TRBV28 to TRBJ1-4; D is uncertain. Germline CDR1 MDHEN, CDR2 SYDVKM. CDR3 length: 12 amino acids. The V end lost 5 bases, the J end lost 6 bases, and 7 bases lay between the germline ends. The CDR3 sequence: CASSPIYEKLFF. In nucleotides, the CDR3 is TGTGCCAGCAGTCCGATTTATGAAAAACTGTTTTTT. Filled out from reference TRBV28 and TRBJ1-4, the complete variable domain reads DVKVTQSSRYLVKRTGEKVFLECVQDMDHENMFWYRQDPGLGLRLIYFSYDVKMKEKGDIPEGYSVSREKKERFSLILESASTNQTSMYLCASSPIYEKLFFGSGTQLSVL.

This rearrangement joins TRBV6-5 to TRBJ2-1; 8 bases line up with TRBD2. The germline gives CDR1 MNHEY, CDR2 SVGAGI. The CDR3 length is 15 residues. The V segment lost 5 bases and the J segment 9 bases; nucleotides outside the gene matches: 12. CDR3 region: CASSPVERELTEQFF. CDR3 nucleotide sequence: TGTGCCAGCAGTCCGGTGGAGCGGGAGTTGACTGAGCAGTTCTTC.